This T cell receptor (beta chain) was obtained from a study of OX40 agonist ivuxolimab in advanced cancers. Background on the study: With ivuxolimab, an agonistic anti-OX40 (CD134) antibody, patients were treated.

Trimming cost V 0 bases and J 0 bases; bases outside gene matches: 9. CDR3 length: 21 residues. Germline V lookup: CDR1 LGHNA, CDR2 YNFKEQ. Profiled with immunoSEQ multiplex PCR; TCRdb holds only in-frame clones, not every one. This repertoire shows under 11,000 clones, around 80% found once; its top ten account for about 16%. V and J are TRBV4-2 and TRBJ2-6, with 12 bases identical to TRBD2. The material was CD4+ or CD8+ T cells sorted from blood, obtained in a trial of the OX40 agonist ivuxolimab. This TCR came from an adult with an advanced solid tumor such as melanoma, head and neck, liver or kidney cancer. The chain's CDR3 is CASSQDSTSGGSSSGANVLTF. CDR3 coding DNA: TGTGCCAGCAGCCAAGATTCGACTAGCGGGGGCTCTTCCTCTGGGGCCAACGTCCTGACTTTC.